This note documents a single TCR beta chain sequence. The sample belongs to a study of blood T cells in healthy people across ages. Together with a sample-barcoded 5' primer, a J-beta primer mix was included in a second PCR lasting roughly 6 to 12 cycles. TCRdb analysed the 5' RACE reads with MiXCR anew, one entry per CDR3 protein. The sample records fewer than 600,000 distinct CDR3 sequences, about 25% being singletons. The CDR3 has 14 amino acids. V was clipped by 6 bases and J by 8 bases, with 17 bases between them. The same sample was also studied in work on T cells of mothers and their children.

The rearrangement links TRBV12-3 or TRBV12-4 to TRBJ2-1; D is perhaps TRBD1 (5 bases). This sequence originates from a boy younger than 10 in good health. Sequencing was performed on blood. CDR3 coding DNA: TGTGCCAGCAGCCTCGACGGCAGGGCCCATGAGCAGTTCTTC. Translating gives CASSLDGRAHEQFF.